The rows below give T cell receptor beta chains drawn from one sample of a study of monozygotic twins with inflammatory bowel disease. TCRdb reworked the 5' RACE reads into one entry per CDR3 protein, no DNA. Recorded here are more than 300,000 distinct CDR3 sequences; the top ten clones represent 2.5% to 3%. Sequencing input: blood. The receptors stem from a human donor with ulcerative colitis or Crohn's disease, or a healthy co-twin of an affected twin (not recorded which). Both conserved end residues are part of each CDR3.

TRBV20-1	TRBJ2-3	CSAREPDTDTQYF
TRBV7-9	TRBJ2-6	CASSPGRTSGANVLTF
TRBV28	TRBJ1-1	CASSFGQGDTEAFF
TRBV28	TRBJ2-2	CASSPPSGMVHTGELFF
TRBV5-4	TRBJ1-2	CASSLDAFRTAGGGYTF
TRBV20-1	TRBJ2-2	CSARRAGGLGTGELFF
TRBV20-1	TRBJ1-5	CSAEDSSNQPQHF
TRBV11-2	TRBJ2-4	CASTKDGRQGLAKNIQYF
TRBV18	TRBJ1-6	CASSDPPSPLHF
TRBV4-3	TRBJ2-1	CASSQDLAGGAYEQFF
TRBV29-1	TRBJ1-1	CSEMGPEGTEAFF
TRBV6-2/TRBV6-3	TRBJ2-1	CASSYSSQGQFF
TRBV3-1	TRBJ2-1	CASSQIYNEQFF
TRBV18	TRBJ1-1	CASSPPPGAASFF
TRBV20-1	TRBJ2-3	CSARGLGVGTDTQYF
TRBV4-1	TRBJ2-7	CASSQDEGLGWEQYF
TRBV20-1	TRBJ1-5	CSATGPNQPQHF
TRBV20-1	TRBJ2-7	CSAIVTSAIQTYEQYF
TRBV7-2	TRBJ1-5	CASSLGGMGNQPQHF
TRBV29-1	TRBJ2-1	CSTSGTDYYNEQFF
TRBV6-5	TRBJ1-2	CASSYGLGPDYGYTF
TRBV12-3/TRBV12-4	TRBJ1-1	CASSFISHTRTEAFF